This T cell receptor beta chain was obtained from a study of blood T cell repertoires in COVID-19. Study-wide context: The United States, Italy and Spain supplied acute and convalescent COVID-19 samples. T cells, B-cell-depleted T cells, or PBMCs provided the cDNA or gDNA that served as material.

The length of the CDR3 is 14 residues. V trimming: 4 bases; J trimming: 6 bases; junction bases outside the gene matches: 9. Germline V gene sequence: CDR1 SGHRS, CDR2 YFSETQ. Per the original methods: The authors estimated nucleated cell counts from reference gene primer amplification. TCRdb's table, derived via immunoSEQ multiplex PCR, lists solely in-frame clones and lacks some. That table furnishes V, J and clone size, whereas the DNA furnished D and trimming. The sample lists tens of thousands of clones; 87% were seen once. The rearrangement links TRBV5-1 to TRBJ1-2; 7 bases are shared with TRBD1. This sequence originates from a human donor in a cohort sampled during active COVID-19. Sequenced sample: peripheral blood. CDR3 DNA sequence: TGCGCCAGCAGCATAGGACAGGCCGGGCATGGCTACACCTTC. Translated: CASSIGQAGHGYTF.